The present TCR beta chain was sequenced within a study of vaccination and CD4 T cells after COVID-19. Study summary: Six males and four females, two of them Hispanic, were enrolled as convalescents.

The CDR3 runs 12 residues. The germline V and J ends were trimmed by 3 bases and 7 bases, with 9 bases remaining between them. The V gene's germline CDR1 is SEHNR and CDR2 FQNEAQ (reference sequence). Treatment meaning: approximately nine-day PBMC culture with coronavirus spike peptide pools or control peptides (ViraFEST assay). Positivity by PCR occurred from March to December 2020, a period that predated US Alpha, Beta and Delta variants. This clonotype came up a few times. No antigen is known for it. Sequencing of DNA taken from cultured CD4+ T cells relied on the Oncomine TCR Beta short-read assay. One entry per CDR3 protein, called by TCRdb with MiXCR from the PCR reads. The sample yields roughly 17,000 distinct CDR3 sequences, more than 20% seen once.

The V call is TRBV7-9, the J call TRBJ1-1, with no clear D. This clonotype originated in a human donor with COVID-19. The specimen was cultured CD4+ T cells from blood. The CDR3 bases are TGTGCCAGCAGCTTTCTCGGGAGTGAAGCTTTCTTT. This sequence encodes CASSFLGSEAFF. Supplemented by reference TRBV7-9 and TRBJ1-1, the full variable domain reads DTGVSQNPRHKITKRGQNVTFRCDPISEHNRLYWYRQTLGQGPEFLTYFQNEAQLEKSRLLSDRFSAERPKGSFSTLEIQRTEQGDSAMYLCASSFLGSEAFFGQGTRLTVV.